This TCR beta chain was observed in a study of blood T cells in healthy people across ages. Study conclusions and caveats: It was held that diversity estimates obtained from one million T cells represented underestimates.

Using a J-beta primer mix together with a sample-barcoded 5' primer, a second PCR was run for roughly 7 to 12 cycles. TCRdb analysed the 5' RACE reads with MiXCR anew, one entry per CDR3 protein. Of 800,000 or so distinct CDR3 sequences listed, 62% are singletons. Isolation per sample recovered at least 7 million PBMCs. A remark on this clonotype: Its antigen is not known.

The sequenced sample was blood. This TCR came from a man aged 25-45 years in good health.

CDR3 sequence reads: CASSQLSGWQGKNQPQHF. The CDR3 DNA reads TGTGCCAGCAGCCAGCTTTCTGGTTGGCAGGGGAAGAATCAGCCCCAGCATTTT. The chain uses TRBV16 and TRBJ1-5; D is possibly TRBD1 (6 bases). The CDR3 is made up of 18 amino acids. Per germline, CDR1 KGHSY and CDR2 FQNENV. The V end lost 3 bases, the J end lost 4 bases, and 22 bases lay between the germline ends.